The next 14 T cell receptor beta chains were all read from a single sample in a study of blood T cells in healthy people across ages. Through a sample-barcoded 5' primer and a J-beta primer mix, a second PCR was run for 7 to 11 cycles. A single record per CDR3 protein comes from TCRdb applying MiXCR to the 5' RACE reads. The table has 1,800,000 or so distinct CDR3 sequences, roughly two fifths seen once. Sequenced sample: blood. The receptors stem from a human donor in good health.

This clonotype was found a few times. The chain joins TRBV20-1 to TRBJ2-1; D perhaps matches TRBD1 (5 bases). This CDR3 has 14 residues. Germline V gene data show CDR1 as DFQATT and CDR2 as SNEGSKA (reference sequence). The V end was cut by 2 bases, the J end by 4 bases, with 12 bases between. The CDR3 loop reads CSARSTDVYNEQFF. The CDR3 DNA is TGCAGTGCTAGATCGACAGATGTTTACAATGAGCAGTTCTTC.

The V and J genes are TRBV7-2 and TRBJ2-2; TRBD2 is a possible D gene (5 bases). Trimming took 0 bases from V and 0 from J, leaving 17 bases between them. Per germline, CDR1 SGHTA and CDR2 FQGNSA. The CDR3 has 19 residues. The chain's CDR3 is CASSLAQLDQLANTGELFF. As DNA, the CDR3 is TGTGCCAGCAGCTTAGCGCAACTAGACCAACTAGCGAACACCGGGGAGCTGTTTTTT.

The chain couples TRBV9 to TRBJ2-1; the match to TRBD2 covers 7 bases. The CDR3 runs 14 residues. V gave up 0 bases and J gave up 4 bases; unmatched junction bases: 1. From germline, CDR1 is SGDLS and CDR2 YYNGEE. CDR3: CASSVGSGYNEQFF. CDR3 in DNA: TGTGCCAGCAGCGTAGGTAGCGGGTACAATGAGCAGTTCTTC.

The V call is TRBV6-2 or TRBV6-3, the J call TRBJ2-7; D unclear. CDR3 length: 14 residues. The germline V gene encodes CDR1 MNHEY and CDR2 SVGEGT. The V end lost 2 bases, the J end lost 2 bases, and 10 bases lay between the germline ends. CDR3 region: CASSYGALTYEQYF. CDR3 sequence (DNA): TGTGCCAGCAGTTACGGAGCATTGACCTACGAGCAGTACTTC.

Written as DNA, the CDR3 is TGTGCCATCAGGGGGACGGTTGCCTACAATGAGCAGTTCTTC. Translation: CAIRGTVAYNEQFF. The chain couples TRBV10-3 to TRBJ2-1; either TRBD1 or TRBD2 may supply D (5 bases each). The ends were cut back, 6 bases at V and 2 bases at J, with 11 bases in the middle. CDR3 length equals 14 residues. The V gene's germline CDR1 is ENHRY and CDR2 SYGVKD.

The chain employs TRBV10-3 and TRBJ2-5; 12 bases map to TRBD2. The CDR3 is made up of 14 amino acids. Germline loops: CDR1 ENHRY, CDR2 SYGVKD. With V trimmed by 11 bases and J by 2 bases, 6 bases remained unmatched. CDR3 sequence (DNA): TGTGCCTCTAGGACTAGCGGGGCACAAGAGACCCAGTACTTC. This translates into CASRTSGAQETQYF.

The CDR3 reads CATGNSQPQHF. Written as DNA, the CDR3 is TGTGCCACGGGTAATAGCCAGCCCCAGCATTTT. The rearrangement joins TRBV24-1 to TRBJ1-5, with no clear D. Trimming cost V 10 bases and J 7 bases, with 10 bases left between them. Germline lookup yields CDR1 KGHDR and CDR2 SFDVKD. The length of the CDR3 is 11 residues.

The chain has TRBV6-5 and TRBJ1-4; D is unresolved. The V end was cut by 4 bases, the J end by 0 bases, with 6 bases between. This CDR3 comprises 14 residues. Germline V lookup: CDR1 MNHEY, CDR2 SVGAGI. The CDR3 DNA reads TGTGCCAGCAGTTCCTTTCCAACTAATGAAAAACTGTTTTTT. Translated, it gives CASSSFPTNEKLFF.

This sequence joins TRBV29-1 and TRBJ2-3, with 7 nucleotides matching TRBD1. From germline, CDR1 is SQVTM and CDR2 ANQGSEA. The CDR3 is made up of 16 amino acids. Trimming cost V 0 bases and J 6 bases; bases outside gene matches: 12. The CDR3 is CSVEERSYRGEDTQYF. For the CDR3, the DNA is TGCAGCGTTGAAGAGAGATCTTACAGGGGAGAGGATACGCAGTATTTT.

The V and J genes are TRBV20-1 and TRBJ1-2; maybe TRBD1 (5 bases). The CDR3 totals 18 residues. V lost 0 bases, J lost 1 base, and 21 bases lay in between. Germline assignment: CDR1 DFQATT and CDR2 SNEGSKA (reference sequence). The CDR3, as DNA: TGCAGTGCTAGAGACCTCAGGGATCCTAACTTGATTAACTATGGCTACACCTTC. Translation gives CSARDLRDPNLINYGYTF.

There are a few counts of this clonotype. The V call is TRBV6-2 or TRBV6-3, the J call TRBJ2-1; 7 bases are a match to TRBD2. The V segment lost 10 bases and the J segment 7 bases; nucleotides outside the gene matches: 4. Germline CDR1 is MNHEY and CDR2 is SVGEGT. The CDR3 spans 11 residues. CDR3 in amino acids: CATEAGNEQFF. In nucleotides, the CDR3 is TGTGCCACAGAAGCGGGGAATGAGCAGTTCTTC.

This clonotype was seen a single time. V usage is TRBV18 and J usage is TRBJ2-1; maybe TRBD1 (5 bases). Germline loops: CDR1 KGHSH, CDR2 LQKENI. The CDR3 spans 18 residues. Trimming left V 0 bases short and J 6 bases short, with 21 bases between. DNA of the CDR3: TGTGCCAGCTCACCACCAGGGGTCTCAGAGCCCTTTGGCAATGAGCAGTTCTTC. Amino acids: CASSPPGVSEPFGNEQFF.

This clonotype was detected once. The chain links TRBV15 to TRBJ2-4, with D perhaps matching TRBD1 (6 bases). V gave up 0 bases and J gave up 8 bases, with 8 bases separating them. Germline V gene data show CDR1 as LNHNV and CDR2 as YYDKDF (reference sequence). The CDR3 runs 13 residues. The CDR3 DNA follows: TGTGCCACCAGCAGAGACAAGGGGGACATTCAGTACTTC. Protein: CATSRDKGDIQYF. Using reference TRBV15 and TRBJ2-4 for the parts outside the CDR3, the full variable domain is DAMVIQNPRYQVTQFGKPVTLSCSQTLNHNVMYWYQQKSSQAPKLLFHYYDKDFNNEADTPDNFQSRRPNTSFCFLDIRSPGLGDTAMYLCATSRDKGDIQYFGAGTRLSVL.

This clonotype showed up just a few times. V gene TRBV3-1 combines with J gene TRBJ2-3; D not resolved. The CDR3 spans 13 residues. Trimming took 6 bases from V and 6 from J, leaving 13 bases between them. The V gene's germline CDR1 is LGHDT and CDR2 YNNKEL (reference sequence). CDR3 DNA: TGTGCCAGCAGAGGTGGACCCGGGGATACGCAGTATTTT. It yields the protein CASRGGPGDTQYF.